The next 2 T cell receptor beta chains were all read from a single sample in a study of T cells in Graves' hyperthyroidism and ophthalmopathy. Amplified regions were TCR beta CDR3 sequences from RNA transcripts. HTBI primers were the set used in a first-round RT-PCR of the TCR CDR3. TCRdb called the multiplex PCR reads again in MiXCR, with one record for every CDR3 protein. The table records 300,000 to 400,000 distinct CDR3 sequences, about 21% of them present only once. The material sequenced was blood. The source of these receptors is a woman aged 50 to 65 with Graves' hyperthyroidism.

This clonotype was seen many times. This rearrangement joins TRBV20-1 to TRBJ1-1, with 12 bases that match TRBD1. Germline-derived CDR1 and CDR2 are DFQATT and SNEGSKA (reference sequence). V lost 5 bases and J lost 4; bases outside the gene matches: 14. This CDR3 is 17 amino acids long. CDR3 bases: TGCAGTGCTTACCGACCGGGACAGGGGGCGCTGAGCACTGAAGCTTTCTTT. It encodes CSAYRPGQGALSTEAFF.

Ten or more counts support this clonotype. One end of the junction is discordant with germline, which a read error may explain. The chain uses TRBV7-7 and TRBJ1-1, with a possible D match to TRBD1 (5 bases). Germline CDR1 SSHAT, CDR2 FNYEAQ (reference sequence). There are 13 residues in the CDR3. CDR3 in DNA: TGTGCTAGCAGCTTACAGGAGGGGAGTCAAGCTTTCTTT. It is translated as CASSLQEGSQAFF.